This TCR beta chain was obtained from a study of cytomegalovirus exposure and HLA in healthy donors. Whole-study findings and limits: Both high specificity and high sensitivity reportedly marked the classifier's diagnosis of cytomegalovirus status.

As concerns this clone: Its matching antigen is unknown. One end of the junction varies from germline; a read error may be responsible.

In the PCR, 60 Vbeta and 13 Jbeta primers were used. Libraries were prepared by immunoSEQ multiplex PCR; TCRdb keeps only in-frame clonotypes and omits some of them. The sample includes 170,000 or so clones, 84% of them seen just once. CDR3 size: 15 residues. Germline CDR1 is MDHEN and CDR2 is SYDVKM. This sequence joins TRBV28 and TRBJ1-2; maybe TRBD1 (5 bases). The TCR originated in a boy younger than 10 in good health and CMV-seronegative. What was sequenced was PBMCs. CDR3 bases: TGTACCAGCAGTTTACGGGGGTACCCTGTCTATGGCTACACCTTC. Translating gives CTSSLRGYPVYGYTF.